This T cell receptor beta chain came from a study of shared clonotypes between healthy human individuals. In the case of this clone: What it recognizes is unknown.

Recent vaccinations or acute infections were absent in the healthy HIV-negative adult donors. The V end lost 3 bases, the J end lost 6 bases, and 15 bases lay between the germline ends. The CDR3 loop spans 14 amino acids. Germline CDR1 and CDR2: SGHDT and YYEEEE. Study findings and constraints: Generation of non-shared clonotypes was less probable than generation of clonotypes shared by all four donors.

How the authors handled the data: From ImmunoSEQ came sequences covering only the junction and carrying no quality scores, so filtering differed. Profiled with immunoSEQ multiplex PCR; TCRdb holds only in-frame clones, not every one. That table furnishes V, J and clone size, whereas the DNA furnished D and trimming. The table has approximately 1,500,000 clones, nearly 99% seen once. The TCR was taken from a young man in good health. Sequencing was done on a sample of naive CD4+ T cells sorted from blood. Subset given: CD45RA+ positively selected. This chain joins TRBV5-6 and TRBJ1-2, with TRBD1 as a possible D gene (6 bases). CDR3 nucleotide sequence: TGTGCCAGCAGCTACTATACAGGGTACGATGGCTACACCTTC. This sequence encodes CASSYYTGYDGYTF.